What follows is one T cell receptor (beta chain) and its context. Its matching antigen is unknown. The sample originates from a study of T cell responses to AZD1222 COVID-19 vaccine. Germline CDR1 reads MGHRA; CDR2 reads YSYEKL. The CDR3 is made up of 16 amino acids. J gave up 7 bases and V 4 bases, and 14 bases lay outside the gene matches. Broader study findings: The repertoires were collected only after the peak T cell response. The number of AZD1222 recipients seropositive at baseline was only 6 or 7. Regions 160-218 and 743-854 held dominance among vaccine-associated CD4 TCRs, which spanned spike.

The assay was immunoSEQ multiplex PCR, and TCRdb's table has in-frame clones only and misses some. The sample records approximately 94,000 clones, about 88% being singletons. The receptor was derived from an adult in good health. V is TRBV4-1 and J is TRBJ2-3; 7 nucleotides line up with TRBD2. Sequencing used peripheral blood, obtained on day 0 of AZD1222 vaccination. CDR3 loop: CASSRTSGGSSNTQYF. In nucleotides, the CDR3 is TGCGCCAGCAGCCGGACGTCCGGCGGGAGTTCGAATACGCAGTATTTT.